The 6 T cell receptor beta chains presented below share a single source sample, sequenced in a study of T cells in Graves' hyperthyroidism and ophthalmopathy. Using RNA transcripts as the source, TCR beta CDR3 regions were amplified. Primed by the HTBI set, a first-round RT-PCR was run on the TCR CDR3. MiXCR, applied by TCRdb to the multiplex PCR reads, yields one record per CDR3 protein. The sample shows 550,000 to 600,000 distinct CDR3 sequences, 16% of them seen only once. Input material: blood. Receptors originate from a young woman with Graves' hyperthyroidism.

In its sample, this clonotype was seen many times. This chain connects TRBV20-1 to TRBJ2-4, with 8 bases aligning to TRBD2. From germline, CDR1 is DFQATT and CDR2 SNEGSKA (reference sequence). With 5 bases clipped from V and 3 bases from J, the junction kept 6 bases outside the gene matches. The CDR3 spans 14 residues. CDR3 nucleotides: TGCAGTGCTGGAGGGCGGGGGGTCAAAAACATTCAGTACTTC. It is translated as CSAGGRGVKNIQYF.

Ten or more counts support this clonotype. V is TRBV6-1 and J is TRBJ2-1; 10 bases are a match to TRBD1. With 5 bases clipped from V and 7 bases from J, the junction kept 11 bases outside the gene matches. CDR3 length: 16 amino acids. Looked up from germline, CDR1 is MNHNS and CDR2 is SASEGT. Here the CDR3 DNA reads TGTGCCAGCAGTTCCTTCTTCCGGACAGGGGGGAATGAGCAGTTCTTC. It yields the protein CASSSFFRTGGNEQFF.

This clonotype has a count of ten or more. The V gene is TRBV6-1, the J gene TRBJ2-7; 8 bases agree with TRBD1. The CDR3 consists of 13 residues. V shed 4 bases and J 5 bases; nucleotides not matched to a gene: 4. From germline, CDR1 is MNHNS and CDR2 SASEGT. The CDR3 region is CASSGTGTDEQYF. The CDR3 nucleotides read TGTGCCAGCAGTGGGACAGGGACCGACGAGCAGTACTTC.

This clonotype was found many times. CDR3 bases: TGTGCCACCAGCAGAGTTTCGGGACTAGCGGGACACGAGCAGTACTTC. Protein: CATSRVSGLAGHEQYF. The chain joins TRBV15 to TRBJ2-7; 13 bases line up with TRBD2. After removal of 1 base from V and 5 bases from J, the junction contained 5 bases not matched to a gene. Germline V gives CDR1 LNHNV, CDR2 YYDKDF (reference sequence). The length of the CDR3 is 16 residues.

The sample holds a few counts of this clonotype. The V and J genes are TRBV6-2 or TRBV6-3 and TRBJ1-6; no firm D call. CDR3 length: 14 residues. CDR1 MNHEY and CDR2 SVGEGT come from the germline V gene. Trimming removed 2 bases from V and 4 bases from J, with 6 bases in between. For the CDR3, the DNA is TGTGCCAGCAGTTACCTGGGATATAATTCACCCCTCCACTTT. Its protein is CASSYLGYNSPLHF.

This clonotype was recorded many times. The chain couples TRBV20-1 to TRBJ2-7; D is possibly TRBD1 (6 bases). Trimming removed 2 bases from V and 0 bases from J, with 23 bases in between. Germline lookup yields CDR1 DFQATT and CDR2 SNEGSKA (reference sequence). CDR3 length: 18 residues. The CDR3 DNA reads TGCAGTGCTAGATTGGGGACATCGTTCGGGGCGATCTCCTACGAGCAGTACTTC. Its protein product is CSARLGTSFGAISYEQYF.